There are a few counts of the clone carrying this T cell receptor beta chain. This record belongs to a study of T cells in Graves' hyperthyroidism and ophthalmopathy. Amplification targeted TCR beta CDR3 regions from RNA transcripts. The TCR CDR3 first-round RT-PCR relied on the HTBI primer set. One entry per CDR3 protein results from TCRdb running MiXCR on the multiplex PCR reads. The sample holds 600,000 to 650,000 distinct CDR3 sequences; around 20% are singletons and the top ten take 34%. V was pared by 10 bases and J by 4 bases, with 16 bases of the junction left unmatched. The CDR3 covers 17 residues. The germline gives CDR1 MNHEY, CDR2 SVGEGT. Clinical symptoms, serum thyroxine, TRAb, thyroid ultrasound and orbital computed tomography informed diagnoses. From 8.5 to 10 ml of fresh peripheral blood, PBMCs were isolated.

Sequencing was carried out using blood. The genes are TRBV6-2 or TRBV6-3 and TRBJ2-1, with TRBD2 matching over 10 bases. The clonotype comes from a man aged 25 to 40 with Graves' ophthalmopathy. CDR3 nucleotide sequence: TGTGCCACGGTAGCGGGAGGTCCGGGGGTCGGTTACAATGAGCAGTTCTTC. Its protein is CATVAGGPGVGYNEQFF.